A selection of T cell receptor beta chains follows, all from one sample in a study of T cells in Graves' hyperthyroidism and ophthalmopathy. TCRdb redid the calling of the multiplex PCR reads with MiXCR, one entry per CDR3 protein. The sample yields over 500,000 distinct CDR3 sequences, about 45% seen once. What was sequenced was peripheral blood or thyroid tissue (not recorded which). All receptors derive from an adult woman with Graves' disease, either hyperthyroidism or ophthalmopathy (not recorded which). Both conserved end residues are part of each CDR3. The D gene is left open where the match is weak. Some rows have no size entry. The others give once, few or many, or a class for an expanded clone.

many,TRBD2,TRBV20-1,TRBJ2-2,CSARDRGGPVTGELFF,TGCAGTGCTAGAGACCGGGGAGGGCCGGTCACCGGGGAGCTGTTTTTT
many,TRBD1,TRBV20-1,TRBJ2-5,CSARGQHQETQYF,TGCAGTGCTAGGGGACAGCACCAAGAGACCCAGTACTTC
few,-,TRBV7-9,TRBJ1-2,CASTPWNGEGYTF,TGTGCCAGCACCCCTTGGAATGGGGAAGGCTACACCTTC
-,TRBD2,TRBV7-3,TRBJ2-5,CTSDEGTSGGETQYF,TGTACCAGTGACGAAGGGACTAGCGGGGGGGAGACCCAGTACTTC
many,-,TRBV20-1,TRBJ1-1,CSAPPRTIMNTEAFF,TGCAGTGCCCCGCCTAGGACAATAATGAACACTGAAGCTTTCTTT
many,-,TRBV10-3,TRBJ1-5,CAIRAQGSNQPQHF,TGTGCCATCAGGGCACAGGGTAGCAATCAGCCCCAGCATTTT
-,-,TRBV9,TRBJ2-7,CASSVGGLTYEQYF,TGTGCCAGCAGCGTAGGCGGGCTCACCTACGAGCAGTACTTC
-,-,TRBV18,TRBJ2-7,CASSPVDQAHEQYF,TGTGCCAGCTCACCCGTGGACCAAGCCCACGAGCAGTACTTC
-,-,TRBV28,TRBJ1-2,CASTFPRQINEGYTF,TGTGCCAGCACCTTTCCCCGACAGATAAACGAGGGCTACACCTTC
-,-,TRBV29-1,TRBJ2-7,CSVDLPSSYEQYF,TGCAGCGTTGACCTCCCAAGCTCCTACGAGCAGTACTTC
many,TRBD1,TRBV9,TRBJ2-2,CASKTEPTGSTGELFF,TGTGCCAGCAAGACGGAACCGACAGGGAGCACCGGGGAGCTGTTTTTT
many,-,TRBV20-1,TRBJ1-2,CSARDLRQGPSGGGYTF,TGCAGTGCTAGAGATCTCAGGCAGGGACCCTCCGGGGGGGGCTACACCTTC
few,-,TRBV10-2,TRBJ1-5,CASRLSNQPQHF,TGCGCCAGCAGGCTTAGCAATCAGCCCCAGCATTTT
few,-,TRBV29-1,TRBJ1-2,CSVKLRDGYTF,TGCAGCGTTAAGCTGAGGGATGGCTACACCTTC
once,TRBD1,TRBV18,TRBJ1-1,CASSSDRGLNTEAFF,TGTGCCAGCTCATCGGACAGGGGATTGAACACTGAAGCTTTCTTT
many,TRBD1,TRBV6-1,TRBJ1-2,CASNPTDRGRWGYTF,TGTGCCAGCAATCCTACAGACAGGGGCCGATGGGGCTACACCTTC
-,TRBD2,TRBV27,TRBJ2-7,CASSLAGEVEQYF,TGTGCCAGCAGTTTAGCGGGAGAGGTCGAGCAGTACTTC
few,-,TRBV2,TRBJ1-4,CASRAPGTEKLFF,TGTGCCAGCAGGGCTCCGGGGACGGAAAAACTGTTTTTT
few,TRBD1,TRBV12-3/TRBV12-4,TRBJ2-7,CASSLGSYRDRGFEQYF,TGTGCCAGCAGTTTAGGGTCTTACCGGGACAGGGGGTTCGAGCAGTACTTC
few,TRBD1,TRBV28,TRBJ1-6,CASSIGQGTSPLHF,TGTGCCAGCAGTATAGGACAGGGTACTTCACCCCTCCACTTT
few,-,TRBV7-2,TRBJ1-6,CASSQMGGSPLHF,TGTGCCAGCAGCCAAATGGGAGGTTCACCCCTCCACTTT
-,TRBD1,TRBV7-9,TRBJ2-7,CASSSRQGSYEQYF,TGTGCCAGCAGCTCCCGACAGGGGTCCTACGAGCAGTACTTC
-,-,TRBV24-1,TRBJ1-3,CASHGPYSGNTIYF,TGTGCCTCCCACGGACCCTACTCTGGAAACACCATATATTTT
few,-,TRBV20-1,TRBJ1-5,CSATERGRVVRQPQHF,TGCAGTGCTACCGAGAGGGGCAGGGTCGTTAGACAGCCCCAGCATTTT
many,-,TRBV12-3/TRBV12-4,TRBJ1-3,CASSQTHISGNTIYF,TGTGCCAGCAGCCAGACACATATCTCTGGAAACACCATATATTTT
few,-,TRBV10-3,TRBJ1-2,CAISDSGTRYGGYTF,TGTGCCATCAGTGACTCGGGGACGCGGTATGGTGGCTACACCTTC
few,TRBD2,TRBV13,TRBJ2-7,CASSLSPGTSGTYEQYF,TGTGCCAGCAGTTTGTCCCCCGGGACTAGCGGGACCTACGAGCAGTACTTC
-,-,TRBV2,TRBJ2-2,CASRPSGGELFF,TGTGCCAGCAGACCCTCGGGTGGGGAGCTGTTTTTT
-,TRBD1,TRBV19,TRBJ1-5,CASSSMTGGDQPQHF,TGTGCCAGTAGTTCGATGACAGGGGGCGATCAGCCCCAGCATTTT
-,-,TRBV4-1,TRBJ1-1,CASSQEPGWGSEAFF,TGCGCCAGCAGCCAAGAACCCGGGTGGGGGTCTGAAGCTTTCTTT
many,-,TRBV24-1,TRBJ1-5,CATSDLPPRDPRHQPQHF,TGTGCCACCAGTGATTTACCCCCCCGGGACCCCAGGCATCAGCCCCAGCATTTT
-,-,TRBV12-3/TRBV12-4,TRBJ2-5,CASSLDALSETQYF,TGTGCCAGCAGTTTAGATGCCCTATCAGAGACCCAGTACTTC
once,-,TRBV25-1,TRBJ1-6,CASSVDSFSPLHF,TGTGCCAGCAGTGTCGACAGCTTCTCACCCCTCCACTTT
-,-,TRBV15,TRBJ1-3,CATEGSFSGNTIYF,TGTGCCACCGAAGGATCGTTCTCTGGAAACACCATATATTTT
-,TRBD1,TRBV5-6,TRBJ2-7,CASSNLQGSSEQYF,TGTGCCAGCAGCAATTTACAGGGGTCCTCCGAGCAGTACTTC
-,TRBD2,TRBV5-6,TRBJ2-2,CASSLWGGSRTGELFF,TGTGCCAGCAGCTTGTGGGGCGGGAGTCGGACCGGGGAGCTGTTTTTT
-,-,TRBV20-1,TRBJ1-1,CSASPTWGEGAFF,TGCAGTGCTAGCCCCACTTGGGGGGAGGGTGCTTTCTTT